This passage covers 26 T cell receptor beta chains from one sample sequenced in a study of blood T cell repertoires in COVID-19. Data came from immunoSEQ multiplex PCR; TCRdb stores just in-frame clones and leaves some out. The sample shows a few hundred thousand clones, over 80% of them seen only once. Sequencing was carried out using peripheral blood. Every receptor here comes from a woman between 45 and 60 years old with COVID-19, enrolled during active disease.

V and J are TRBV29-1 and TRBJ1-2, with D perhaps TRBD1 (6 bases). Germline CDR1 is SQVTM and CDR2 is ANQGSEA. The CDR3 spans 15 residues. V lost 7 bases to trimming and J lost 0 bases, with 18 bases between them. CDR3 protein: CSARTDREANYGYTF. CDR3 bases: TGCAGCGCTAGGACAGACCGGGAGGCTAACTATGGCTACACCTTC.

The CDR3 sequence is CASSSPGQGIYEQYF. The DNA for the CDR3 is TGTGCCAGCAGCTCCCCGGGACAGGGTATATACGAGCAGTACTTC. This chain uses TRBV11-2 with TRBJ2-7; the match to TRBD1 covers 9 bases. The CDR3 consists of 15 residues. Per germline, CDR1 SGHAT and CDR2 FQNNGV. Trimming at V came to 4 bases and at J to 4 bases, leaving 8 bases not matched to a gene.

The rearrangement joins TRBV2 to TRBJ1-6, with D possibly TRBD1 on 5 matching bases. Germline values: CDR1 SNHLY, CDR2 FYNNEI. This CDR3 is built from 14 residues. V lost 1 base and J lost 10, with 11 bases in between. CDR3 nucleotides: TGTGCCAGCAGTGAAGAGGGGAGGGTATCACCCCTCCACTTT. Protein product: CASSEEGRVSPLHF.

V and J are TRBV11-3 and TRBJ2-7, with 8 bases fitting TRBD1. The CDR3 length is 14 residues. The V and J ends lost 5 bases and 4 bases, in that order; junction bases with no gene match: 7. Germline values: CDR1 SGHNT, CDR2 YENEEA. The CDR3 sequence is CASSLRTGRYEQYF. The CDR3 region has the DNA TGTGCCAGCAGCCTAAGGACAGGGCGGTACGAGCAGTACTTC.

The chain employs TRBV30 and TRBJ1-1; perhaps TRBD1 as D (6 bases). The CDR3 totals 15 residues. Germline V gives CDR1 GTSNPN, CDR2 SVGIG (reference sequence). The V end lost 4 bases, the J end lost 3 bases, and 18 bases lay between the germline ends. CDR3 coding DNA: TGTGCCTGGATTAACTTCGGGACATATCACACTGAAGCTTTCTTT. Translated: CAWINFGTYHTEAFF.

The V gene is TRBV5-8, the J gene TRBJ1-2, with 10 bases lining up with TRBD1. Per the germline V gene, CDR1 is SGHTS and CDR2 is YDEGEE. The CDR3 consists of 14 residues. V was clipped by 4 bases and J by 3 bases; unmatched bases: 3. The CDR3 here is CASSRDRGYYGYTF. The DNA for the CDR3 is TGTGCCAGCAGCCGGGACAGGGGATACTATGGCTACACCTTC. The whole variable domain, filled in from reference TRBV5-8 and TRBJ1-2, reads EAGVTQSPTHLIKTRGQQATLRCSPISGHTSVYWYQQALGLGLQFLLWYDEGEERNRGNFPPRFSGRQFPNYSSELNVNALELEDSALYLCASSRDRGYYGYTFGSGTRLTVV.

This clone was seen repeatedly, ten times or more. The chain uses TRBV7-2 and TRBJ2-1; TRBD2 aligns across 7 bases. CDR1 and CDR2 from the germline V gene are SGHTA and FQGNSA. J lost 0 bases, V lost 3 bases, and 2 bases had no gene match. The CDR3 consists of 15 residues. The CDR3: CASSFGTNSYNEQFF. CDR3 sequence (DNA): TGTGCCAGCAGCTTCGGGACTAACTCCTACAATGAGCAGTTCTTC.

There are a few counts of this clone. The CDR3 spells CASSFWASEYNEQFF. DNA of the CDR3: TGTGCCAGCAGCTTTTGGGCTAGCGAATACAATGAGCAGTTCTTC. This rearrangement joins TRBV5-4 to TRBJ2-1, with D maybe TRBD2 (6 bases). Germline loops: CDR1 SGHNT, CDR2 YYREEE (reference sequence). V was trimmed by 2 bases and J by 4 bases, leaving 13 bases between them. This CDR3 spans 15 amino acids.

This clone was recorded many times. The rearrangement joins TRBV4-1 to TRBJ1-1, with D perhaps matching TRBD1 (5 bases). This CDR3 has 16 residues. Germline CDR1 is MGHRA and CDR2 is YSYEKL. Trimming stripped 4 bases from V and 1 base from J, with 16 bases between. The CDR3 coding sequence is TGCGCCAGCAGCCCTACTACAACAGGTCAGAACACTGAAGCTTTCTTT. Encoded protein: CASSPTTTGQNTEAFF.

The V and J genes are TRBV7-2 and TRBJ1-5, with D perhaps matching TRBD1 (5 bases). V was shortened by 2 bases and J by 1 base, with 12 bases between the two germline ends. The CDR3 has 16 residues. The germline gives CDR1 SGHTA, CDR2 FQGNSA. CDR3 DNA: TGTGCCAGCAGCTTATCCTCAGGGCGAAGCAATCAGCCCCAGCATTTT. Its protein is CASSLSSGRSNQPQHF.

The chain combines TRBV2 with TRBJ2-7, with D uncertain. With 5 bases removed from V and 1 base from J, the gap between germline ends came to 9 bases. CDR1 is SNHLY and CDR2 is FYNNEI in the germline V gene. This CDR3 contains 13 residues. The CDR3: CASSSAGSYEQYF. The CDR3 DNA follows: TGTGCCAGCAGTTCTGCCGGGTCCTACGAGCAGTACTTC.

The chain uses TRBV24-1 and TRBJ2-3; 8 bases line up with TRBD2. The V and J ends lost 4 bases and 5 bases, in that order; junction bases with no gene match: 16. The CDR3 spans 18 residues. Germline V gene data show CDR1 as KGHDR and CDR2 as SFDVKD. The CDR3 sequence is CATSDPRTSPSGGDTQYF. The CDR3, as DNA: TGTGCCACCAGTGACCCCAGGACTAGCCCATCTGGGGGAGATACGCAGTATTTT.

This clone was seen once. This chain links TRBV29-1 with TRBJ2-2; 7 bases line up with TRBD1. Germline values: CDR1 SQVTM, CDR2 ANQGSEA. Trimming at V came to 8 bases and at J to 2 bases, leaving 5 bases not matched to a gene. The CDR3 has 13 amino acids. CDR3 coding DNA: TGCAGCCCACAGGGGCTAAACACCGGGGAGCTGTTTTTT. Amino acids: CSPQGLNTGELFF.

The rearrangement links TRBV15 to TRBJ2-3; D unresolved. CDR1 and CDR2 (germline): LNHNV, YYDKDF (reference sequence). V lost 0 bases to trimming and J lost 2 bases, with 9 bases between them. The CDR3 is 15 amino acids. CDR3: CATSRDGQYTDTQYF. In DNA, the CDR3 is TGTGCCACCAGCAGAGATGGCCAATACACAGATACGCAGTATTTT.

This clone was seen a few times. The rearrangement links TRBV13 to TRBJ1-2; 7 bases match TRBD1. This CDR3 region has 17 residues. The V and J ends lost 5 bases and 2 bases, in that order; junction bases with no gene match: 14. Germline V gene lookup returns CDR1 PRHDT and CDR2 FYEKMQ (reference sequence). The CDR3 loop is CASSLSLGLTGNYGYTF. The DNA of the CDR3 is TGTGCCAGCAGCCTTTCCCTAGGACTGACAGGGAACTATGGCTACACCTTC.

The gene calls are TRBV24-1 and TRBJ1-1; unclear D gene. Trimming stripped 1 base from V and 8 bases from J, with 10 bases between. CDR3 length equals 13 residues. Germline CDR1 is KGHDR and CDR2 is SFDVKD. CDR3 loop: CATSDFYQAEAFF. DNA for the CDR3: TGTGCCACCAGTGATTTTTACCAAGCGGAAGCTTTCTTT.

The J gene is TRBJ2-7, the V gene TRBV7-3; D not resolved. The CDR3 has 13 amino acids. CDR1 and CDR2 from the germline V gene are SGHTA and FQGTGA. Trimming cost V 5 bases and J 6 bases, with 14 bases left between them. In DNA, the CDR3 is TGTGCCAGCAGCATGACACCCGCCTCCGAGCAGTACTTC. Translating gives CASSMTPASEQYF.

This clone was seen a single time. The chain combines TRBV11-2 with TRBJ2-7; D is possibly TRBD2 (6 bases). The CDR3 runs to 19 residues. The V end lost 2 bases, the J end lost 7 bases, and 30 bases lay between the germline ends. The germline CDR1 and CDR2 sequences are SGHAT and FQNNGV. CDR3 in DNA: TGTGCCAGCAGCTTATTTCGCCCGATCGGCGGGACCTCCGATGGGGAGCAGTACTTC. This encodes CASSLFRPIGGTSDGEQYF. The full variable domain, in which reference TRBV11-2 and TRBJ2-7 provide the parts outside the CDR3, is EAGVAQSPRYKIIEKRQSVAFWCNPISGHATLYWYQQILGQGPKLLIQFQNNGVVDDSQLPKDRFSAERLKGVDSTLKIQPAKLEDSAVYLCASSLFRPIGGTSDGEQYFGPGTRLTVT.

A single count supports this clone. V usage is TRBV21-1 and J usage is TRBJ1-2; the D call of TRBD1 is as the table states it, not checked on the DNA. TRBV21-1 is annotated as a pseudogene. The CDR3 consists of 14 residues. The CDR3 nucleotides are TGTGCCAGCACCGTACAGGGGGCCGGCAGTGGCTACACCTTC. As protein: CASTVQGAGSGYTF.

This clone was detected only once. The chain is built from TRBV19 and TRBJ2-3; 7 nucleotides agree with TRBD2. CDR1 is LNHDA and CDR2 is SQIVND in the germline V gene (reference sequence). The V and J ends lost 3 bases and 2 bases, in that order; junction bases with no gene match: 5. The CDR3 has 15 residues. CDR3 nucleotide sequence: TGTGCCAGTAGTATTTCTAGCGGACTCACAGATACGCAGTATTTT. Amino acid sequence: CASSISSGLTDTQYF. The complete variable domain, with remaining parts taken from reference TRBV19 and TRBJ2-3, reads DGGITQSPKYLFRKEGQNVTLSCEQNLNHDAMYWYRQDPGQGLRLIYYSQIVNDFQKGDIAEGYSVSREKKESFPLTVTSAQKNPTAFYLCASSISSGLTDTQYFGPGTRLTVL.

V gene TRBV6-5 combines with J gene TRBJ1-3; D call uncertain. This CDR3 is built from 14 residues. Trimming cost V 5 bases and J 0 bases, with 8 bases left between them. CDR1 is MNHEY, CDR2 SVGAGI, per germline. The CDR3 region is CASSNSGSGNTIYF. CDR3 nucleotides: TGTGCCAGCAGTAATTCAGGCTCTGGAAACACCATATATTTT.

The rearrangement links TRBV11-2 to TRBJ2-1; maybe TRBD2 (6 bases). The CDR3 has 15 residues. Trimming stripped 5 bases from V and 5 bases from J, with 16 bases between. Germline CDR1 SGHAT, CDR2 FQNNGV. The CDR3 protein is CASSLWGGLNNEQFF. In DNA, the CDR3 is TGTGCCAGCAGCCTGTGGGGAGGTCTAAACAATGAGCAGTTCTTC.

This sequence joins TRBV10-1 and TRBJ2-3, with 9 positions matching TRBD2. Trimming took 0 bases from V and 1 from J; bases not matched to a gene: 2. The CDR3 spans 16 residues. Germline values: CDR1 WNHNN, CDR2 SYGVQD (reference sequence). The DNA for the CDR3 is TGCGCCAGCAGTGAGTCCTTAGCGGGGGGCACAGATACGCAGTATTTT. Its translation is CASSESLAGGTDTQYF.

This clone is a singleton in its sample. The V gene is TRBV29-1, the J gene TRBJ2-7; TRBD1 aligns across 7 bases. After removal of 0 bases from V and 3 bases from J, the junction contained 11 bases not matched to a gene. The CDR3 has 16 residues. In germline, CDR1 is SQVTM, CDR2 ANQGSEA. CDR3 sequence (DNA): TGCAGCGTTGAAGATAGTGTCAGGGGGTCGATCTACGAGCAGTACTTC. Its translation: CSVEDSVRGSIYEQYF.

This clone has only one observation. CDR3 sequence: CASTAGGQGRREAFF. The CDR3 nucleotides are TGTGCCAGCACCGCCGGTGGACAGGGAAGACGGGAAGCTTTCTTT. The chain joins TRBV9 to TRBJ1-1; TRBD1 agrees at 8 bases. V was pared by 6 bases and J by 8 bases, with 15 bases of the junction left unmatched. CDR1 and CDR2 from the germline V gene are SGDLS and YYNGEE. The CDR3 runs 15 residues.

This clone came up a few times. The CDR3 DNA sequence: TGTGCCAGCAGTGCCCTAGCGGGAGGGCTTAACAATGAGCAGTTCTTC. This gives the protein CASSALAGGLNNEQFF. This chain connects TRBV6-4 to TRBJ2-1; 12 bases map to TRBD2. This CDR3 is built from 16 residues. Germline V gene sequence: CDR1 MRHNA, CDR2 SNTAGT. V dropped 4 bases and J dropped 5; count of bases not matched to a gene: 6.